These T cell receptor beta chains were read from a single sample in a study of blood T cells in healthy people across ages. One entry per CDR3 protein, called by TCRdb with MiXCR from the 5' RACE reads. The table includes around 800,000 distinct CDR3 sequences, 20% to 30% detected once. These data were likewise used in another study, on T cells of mothers and their children.

Sequenced material: blood. Receptors originate from a boy under 18 in good health. Both conserved end residues are trimmed from each CDR3. D genes are given only for firm matches.

d_call j_call v_call cdr3_aa
- TRBJ1-4 TRBV7-2 ASSLRIGVFGEKLF
TRBD2 TRBJ2-3 TRBV4-1 ASSQLSRLAGPTDTQY
- TRBJ2-3 TRBV3-1 ASSHRWDDPDTQY
- TRBJ2-4 TRBV5-1 ASSWPSEGNKNIQY
TRBD2 TRBJ2-4 TRBV27 ASSGILAGELKNIQY
- TRBJ2-3 TRBV7-9 ASSLDFLRGTDTQY
- TRBJ2-2 TRBV18 ASSPPNHRTGELF
- TRBJ1-1 TRBV2 ASSGTSHAEAF
TRBD2 TRBJ2-1 TRBV10-2 ASRPAGAFYNEQF
- TRBJ2-7 TRBV12-3/TRBV12-4 ASSPLPGGIGEQY
TRBD1 TRBJ1-4 TRBV2 ASMSGTGLATNEKLF
- TRBJ2-3 TRBV11-2 ASSLAPRQY
- TRBJ1-2 TRBV10-3 AISERAEPNYGYT
TRBD1 TRBJ2-7 TRBV10-3 AISEDRGKWEQY
TRBD1 - TRBV4-1 ASSSTGQGRSYEQY
TRBD2 TRBJ2-5 TRBV4-1 ASSRSGTSGKETQY
- TRBJ1-4 TRBV15 ATSKRRGGLEKLF
TRBD1 TRBJ2-7 TRBV5-1 ASIRDSIYEQY
- TRBJ1-2 TRBV4-1 ASSLSGPGRVGEGYT
- TRBJ1-1 TRBV7-8 ASSLQGVVSEAF
- TRBJ1-2 TRBV12-3/TRBV12-4 ASSLTGIDYGYT
TRBD1 TRBJ1-2 TRBV7-7 ASTRTGPLTNYGYT
- TRBJ2-7 TRBV20-1 SARSAVSLYEQY
- TRBJ2-4 TRBV7-6 ASSPSGFGIQY
- TRBJ2-3 TRBV5-1 TSSNDRRRLDTQY